The 10 T cell receptor beta chains presented below share a single source sample, sequenced in a study of blood T cell repertoires in COVID-19. Clones were read by immunoSEQ multiplex PCR, and TCRdb kept only the in-frame ones, dropping some. The table lists 100,000 to 120,000 clones, around 79% of them singletons. The sequencing sample was made of peripheral blood. The receptors here all came from a woman older than 75 with active or convalescent COVID-19.

This clone has a handful of counts. The chain employs TRBV15 and TRBJ2-7, with D unresolved. Germline V gene data show CDR1 as LNHNV and CDR2 as YYDKDF (reference sequence). The ends were cut back, 0 bases at V and 6 bases at J, with 9 bases in the middle. The CDR3 is 13 residues long. The CDR3 is CATSRDTPGEQYF. The CDR3 bases are TGTGCCACCAGCAGAGATACTCCGGGCGAGCAGTACTTC.

This clone was counted a single time. The CDR3 reads CASSVPRLSAAYEQYF. The CDR3, as DNA: TGTGCCAGCAGTGTTCCCCGGCTTAGCGCTGCCTACGAGCAGTACTTC. V usage is TRBV2 and J usage is TRBJ2-7; D may be TRBD2 (5 bases). The CDR3 is 16 amino acids. The V end lost 4 bases, the J end lost 2 bases, and 18 bases lay between the germline ends. Germline CDR1 is SNHLY and CDR2 is FYNNEI.

CDR3 sequence: CASSPRQGTTSYEQYF. As DNA, the CDR3 is TGTGCCAGCAGCCCCCGACAGGGGACAACCTCCTACGAGCAGTACTTC. The chain uses TRBV5-4 and TRBJ2-7; 8 bases align to TRBD1. The V segment lost 4 bases and the J segment 0 bases; nucleotides outside the gene matches: 9. In germline, CDR1 is SGHNT, CDR2 YYREEE (reference sequence). CDR3 length equals 16 residues.

V is TRBV4-2 and J is TRBJ2-3; D is unresolved. This CDR3 has 14 amino acids. V was pared by 2 bases and J by 1 base, with 7 bases between. From germline, CDR1 is LGHNA and CDR2 YNFKEQ. The CDR3 sequence: CASSQWHGTDTQYF. Here the CDR3 DNA reads TGTGCCAGCAGCCAATGGCATGGCACAGATACGCAGTATTTT.

This clone was detected only a few times. This chain connects TRBV27 to TRBJ2-1; 8 nucleotides agree with TRBD2. The CDR3 extends over 18 amino acids. The V gene end was trimmed by 3 bases and the J gene end by 1 base; junction bases not matched to a gene: 11. Germline V gene sequence: CDR1 MNHEY, CDR2 SMNVEV (reference sequence). As DNA, the CDR3 is TGTGCCAGCAGTTTCCAGCCTAGCGGGCAAGGATCCTACAATGAGCAGTTCTTC. Its translation: CASSFQPSGQGSYNEQFF.

The chain recombines TRBV28 with TRBJ2-2; TRBD2 matches at 9 bases. Unmatched junction bases numbered 9, after V lost 5 bases and J lost 5 bases. The CDR3 spans 16 residues. CDR1 is MDHEN and CDR2 is SYDVKM in the germline V gene. DNA of the CDR3: TGTGCCAGCAGTCGTGTGATAGCGGGAGAAACCGGGGAGCTGTTTTTT. Translating it yields CASSRVIAGETGELFF.

This clone was counted only a few times. The genes are TRBV7-3 and TRBJ2-5; 7 positions agree with TRBD2. J lost 3 bases, V lost 1 base, and 2 bases had no gene match. The CDR3 contains 14 residues. Germline CDR1 and CDR2: SGHTA and FQGTGA. CDR3 sequence: CASSLMGGEETQYF. CDR3 DNA: TGTGCCAGCAGCTTAATGGGAGGGGAAGAGACCCAGTACTTC.

The chain couples TRBV15 to TRBJ1-2; 9 bases align to TRBD1. Germline-derived CDR1 and CDR2 are LNHNV and YYDKDF (reference sequence). V lost 3 bases to trimming and J lost 7 bases; unmatched junction nucleotides: 6. The CDR3 is 14 amino acids. The CDR3 nucleotides are TGTGCCACCAGCAGTGGGGACAGGGACTTTGGCTACACCTTC. Translation gives CATSSGDRDFGYTF.

This clone was picked up many times. The chain joins TRBV11-2 to TRBJ2-7; possible D gene TRBD1, 6 bases. Germline CDR1 and CDR2: SGHAT and FQNNGV. V was clipped by 5 bases and J by 4 bases, with 9 bases between them. The CDR3 is 12 amino acids. CDR3 in amino acids: CASSPTGYEQYF. CDR3 coding DNA: TGTGCCAGCAGCCCCACAGGGTACGAGCAGTACTTC.

The chain recombines TRBV7-3 with TRBJ2-6, with a possible D match to TRBD2 (5 bases). Germline CDR1 SGHTA, CDR2 FQGTGA. This CDR3 contains 16 residues. Trimming stripped 3 bases from V and 2 bases from J, with 11 bases between. The CDR3 sequence is CASSFGGRPGANVLTF. DNA for the CDR3: TGTGCCAGCAGCTTTGGAGGACGACCTGGGGCCAACGTCCTGACTTTC.